Below, one T cell receptor beta chain is given with its context. The antigen is unknown. The data belong to a study of shared clonotypes between healthy human individuals. For sorted subsets, 150 to 250 ng DNA per replicate equaled approximately 30,000 T cell genomes. Authors' data handling: ImmunoSEQ junction-only sequences lacked quality scores, so their filtering differed. Data came from immunoSEQ multiplex PCR; TCRdb stores just in-frame clones and leaves some out. V and J calls and clone size are as listed in that table; D and trimming were resolved from the DNA. The sample has 500,000 to 700,000 clones, 85% to 95% seen once. Broader study findings: Despite large depth, sorted-subset datasets appeared incompletely sequenced.

It was CD45RO-negative cells, positively selected for CCR7, that made up naive CD8 cells, with terminally differentiated effector memory CD45RA+ cells excluded. Each sample came from a Caucasian adult donor living in Nashville, Tennessee. Germline CDR1 SGHTA, CDR2 FQGNSA. Losses at the gene ends were 1 base for V and 4 bases for J; bases not matched to a gene: 4. The CDR3 runs 16 residues. The clonotype originates from a young woman in good health. Source material: naive CD8+ T cells sorted from blood. The chain is built from TRBV7-2 and TRBJ2-1; 10 bases are a match to TRBD2. The CDR3 here is CASSLGTSGAYNEQFF. The DNA of the CDR3 is TGTGCCAGCAGCTTAGGTACTAGCGGGGCTTACAATGAGCAGTTCTTC. Full variable domain (outside the CDR3, taken from reference TRBV7-2 and TRBJ2-1): GAGVSQSPSNKVTEKGKDVELRCDPISGHTALYWYRQSLGQGLEFLIYFQGNSAPDKSGLPSDRFSAERTGGSVSTLTIQRTQQEDSAVYLCASSLGTSGAYNEQFFGPGTRLTVL.